This TCR beta chain is from a study of cytomegalovirus exposure and HLA in healthy donors. General study points: Most CMV-associated TCR beta chains appeared HLA-restricted in a later analysis.

PCR involved 60 Vbeta and 13 Jbeta primers. Repertoires were generated with immunoSEQ multiplex PCR, while TCRdb's copy carries only in-frame clones and drops some. This repertoire shows fewer than 200,000 clones, roughly 80% found once; its top ten account for 4.5%. As to this clone: What it binds is not known.

The CDR3 runs to 16 residues. The J segment lost 7 bases and the V segment lost 0 bases, leaving 12 bases of the junction unmatched. Germline-derived CDR1 and CDR2 are SQVTM and ANQGSEA. The chain employs TRBV29-1 and TRBJ2-5; 9 positions match TRBD2. The TCR sequence derives from a woman in her 50s in good health and CMV-seropositive. Sequenced material: PBMCs. The CDR3 DNA is TGCAGCGTTGAAGAGGGCGGCGTAGCGGGAGCTTCGACCCAGTACTTC. Translated, it gives CSVEEGGVAGASTQYF. Using reference TRBV29-1 and TRBJ2-5 for the parts outside the CDR3, the full variable domain is SAVISQKPSRDICQRGTSLTIQCQVDSQVTMMFWYRQQPGQSLTLIATANQGSEATYESGFVIDKFPISRPNLTFSTLTVSNMSPEDSSIYLCSVEEGGVAGASTQYFGPGTRLLVL.